The clone carrying this T cell receptor beta chain was observed a handful of times. The length of the CDR3 is 16 residues. The germline CDR1 and CDR2 sequences are SGHNT and YYREEE (reference sequence). The J segment lost 6 bases and the V segment lost 4 bases, leaving 9 bases of the junction unmatched. Original handling: Scientists estimated how many nucleated cells there were by amplifying reference gene primers. The data were produced by immunoSEQ multiplex PCR, yet TCRdb's version contains in-frame clones alone and is incomplete. V, J and clone size derive from that table, while D and trimming were established from the DNA sequence. Here the sample spans about 30,000 clones, approximately 80% being singletons. These data come from a study of blood T cell repertoires in COVID-19. Study-level information: Samples taken during acute and convalescent COVID-19 were collected in the United States, Italy and Spain. From T cells, B-cell-depleted T cells, or PBMCs came the material, which was cDNA or gDNA.

Sequencing was done on a sample of peripheral blood. This receptor was taken from a human donor in a cohort sampled during active COVID-19. The V and J genes are TRBV5-4 and TRBJ1-6; 8 bases are shared with TRBD1. The CDR3, as DNA: TGTGCCAGCAGCCCTGGACAGGGACTAAGTAATTCACCCCTCCACTTT. It specifies CASSPGQGLSNSPLHF.